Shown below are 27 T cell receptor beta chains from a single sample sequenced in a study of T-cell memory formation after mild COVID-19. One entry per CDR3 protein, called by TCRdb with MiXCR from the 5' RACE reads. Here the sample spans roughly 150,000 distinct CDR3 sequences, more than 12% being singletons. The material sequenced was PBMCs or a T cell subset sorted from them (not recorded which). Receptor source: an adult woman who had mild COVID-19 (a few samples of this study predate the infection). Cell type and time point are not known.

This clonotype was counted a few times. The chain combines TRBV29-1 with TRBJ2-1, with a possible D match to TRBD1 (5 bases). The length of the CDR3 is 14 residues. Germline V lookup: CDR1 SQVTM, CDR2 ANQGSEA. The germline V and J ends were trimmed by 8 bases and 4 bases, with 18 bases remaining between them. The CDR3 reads CSTTGWVRYNEQFF. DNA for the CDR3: TGCAGCACAACAGGTTGGGTACGGTACAATGAGCAGTTCTTC.

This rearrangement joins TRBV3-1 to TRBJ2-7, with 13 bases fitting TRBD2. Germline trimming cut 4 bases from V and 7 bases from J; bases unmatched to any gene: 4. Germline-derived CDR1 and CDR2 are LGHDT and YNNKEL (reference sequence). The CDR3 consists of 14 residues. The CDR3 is CASSRTSGSWEQYF. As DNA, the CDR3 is TGTGCCAGCAGCCGGACTAGCGGGAGTTGGGAGCAGTACTTC.

The CDR3 nucleotides read TGCAGTGCTAGCGTAGCCGGACAGGGGGGGAAGGGAAAACTGTTTTTT. It translates to CSASVAGQGGKGKLFF. The rearrangement joins TRBV20-1 to TRBJ1-4; 10 positions agree with TRBD1. V shed 3 bases and J 10 bases; nucleotides not matched to a gene: 14. The CDR3 runs 16 residues. Germline values: CDR1 DFQATT, CDR2 SNEGSKA (reference sequence).

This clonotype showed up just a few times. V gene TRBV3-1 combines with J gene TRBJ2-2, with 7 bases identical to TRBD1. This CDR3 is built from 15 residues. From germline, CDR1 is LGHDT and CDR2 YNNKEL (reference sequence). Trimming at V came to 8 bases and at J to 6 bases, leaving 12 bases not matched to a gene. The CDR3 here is CASAYPRRGSGELFF. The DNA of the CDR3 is TGTGCCAGCGCCTATCCCCGCAGGGGGTCCGGGGAGCTGTTTTTT.

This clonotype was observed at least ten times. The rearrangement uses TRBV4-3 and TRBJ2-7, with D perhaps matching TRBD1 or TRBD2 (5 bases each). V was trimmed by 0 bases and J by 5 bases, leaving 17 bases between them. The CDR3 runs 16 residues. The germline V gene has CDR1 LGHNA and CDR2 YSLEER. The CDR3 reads CASSQDLIRGVNEQYF. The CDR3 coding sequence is TGCGCCAGCAGCCAAGATCTTATACGAGGGGTCAACGAGCAGTACTTC.

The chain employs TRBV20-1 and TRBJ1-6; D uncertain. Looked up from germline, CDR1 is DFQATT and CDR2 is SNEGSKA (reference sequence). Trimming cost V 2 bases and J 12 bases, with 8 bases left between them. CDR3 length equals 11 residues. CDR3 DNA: TGCAGTGCTAGATCGGGAGAACCCCTCCACTTT. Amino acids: CSARSGEPLHF.

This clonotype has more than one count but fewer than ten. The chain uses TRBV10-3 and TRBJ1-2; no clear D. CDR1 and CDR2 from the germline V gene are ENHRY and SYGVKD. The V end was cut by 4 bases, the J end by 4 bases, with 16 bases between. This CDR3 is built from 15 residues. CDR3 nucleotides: TGTGCCATCAGTGCTATAAGCCAGGCCGTCTATGGCTACACCTTC. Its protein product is CAISAISQAVYGYTF.

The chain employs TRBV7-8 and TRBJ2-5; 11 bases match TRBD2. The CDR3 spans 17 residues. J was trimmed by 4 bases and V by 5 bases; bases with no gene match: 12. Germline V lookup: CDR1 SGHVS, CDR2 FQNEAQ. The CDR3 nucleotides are TGTGCCAGCAGCCCTCCCCTGGGCCTAGCGGGGGGAGAGACCCAGTACTTC. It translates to CASSPPLGLAGGETQYF.

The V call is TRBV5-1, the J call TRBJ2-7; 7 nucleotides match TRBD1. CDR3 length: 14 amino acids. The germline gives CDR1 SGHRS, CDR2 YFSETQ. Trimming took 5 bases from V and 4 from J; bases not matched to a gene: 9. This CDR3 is CASRTGDPLYEQYF. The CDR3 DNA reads TGCGCCAGCAGAACAGGGGATCCTCTGTACGAGCAGTACTTC. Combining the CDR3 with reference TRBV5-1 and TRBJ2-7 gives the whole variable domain KAGVTQTPRYLIKTRGQQVTLSCSPISGHRSVSWYQQTPGQGLQFLFEYFSETQRNKGNFPGRFSGRQFSNSRSEMNVSTLELGDSALYLCASRTGDPLYEQYFGPGTRLTVT.

The CDR3 spells CASSLGQGPLYF. In DNA, the CDR3 is TGCGCCAGCAGCCTGGGACAGGGACCTCTCTACTTC. The rearrangement joins TRBV5-1 to TRBJ2-7; 9 bases line up with TRBD1. The CDR3 runs to 12 residues. The ends lost 4 bases at V and 13 bases at J; junction bases unmatched: 9. Germline lookup yields CDR1 SGHRS and CDR2 YFSETQ.

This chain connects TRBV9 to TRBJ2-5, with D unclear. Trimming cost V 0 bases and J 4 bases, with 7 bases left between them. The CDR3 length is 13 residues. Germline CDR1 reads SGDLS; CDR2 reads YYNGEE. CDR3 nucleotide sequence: TGTGCCAGCAGCGTAGGATCTCTAGAGACCCAGTACTTC. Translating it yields CASSVGSLETQYF.

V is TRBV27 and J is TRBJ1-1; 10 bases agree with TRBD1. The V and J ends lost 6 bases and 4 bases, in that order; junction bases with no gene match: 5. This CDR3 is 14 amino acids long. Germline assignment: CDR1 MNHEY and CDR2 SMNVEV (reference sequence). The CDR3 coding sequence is TGTGCCAGCAGGTCGGGACAGGGGATCACTGAAGCTTTCTTT. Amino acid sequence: CASRSGQGITEAFF.

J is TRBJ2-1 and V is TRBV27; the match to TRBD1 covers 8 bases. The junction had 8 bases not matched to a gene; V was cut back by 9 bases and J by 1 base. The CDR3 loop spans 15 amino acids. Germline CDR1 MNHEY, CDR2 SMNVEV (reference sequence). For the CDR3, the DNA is TGTGCCAGTCCTAGGACAGGGCCTTCCTACAATGAGCAGTTCTTC. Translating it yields CASPRTGPSYNEQFF.

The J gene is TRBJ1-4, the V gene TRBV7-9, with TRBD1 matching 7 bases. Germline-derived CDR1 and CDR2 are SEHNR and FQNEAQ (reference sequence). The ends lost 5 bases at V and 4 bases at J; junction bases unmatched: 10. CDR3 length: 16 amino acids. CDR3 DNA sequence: TGTGCCAGCAGCCCTTCTCCGGGACAGCTTAATGAAAAACTGTTTTTT. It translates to CASSPSPGQLNEKLFF.

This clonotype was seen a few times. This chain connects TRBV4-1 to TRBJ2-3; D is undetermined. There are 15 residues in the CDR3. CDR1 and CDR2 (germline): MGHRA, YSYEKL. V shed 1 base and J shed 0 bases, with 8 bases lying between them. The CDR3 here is CASSQGRKSTDTQYF. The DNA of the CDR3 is TGCGCCAGCAGCCAAGGCAGGAAAAGCACAGATACGCAGTATTTT.

The CDR3 DNA reads as TGTGCCAGCAGCTTCACGGGGGGGTACAATGAGCAGTTCTTC. Translating it yields CASSFTGGYNEQFF. The V gene is TRBV9, the J gene TRBJ2-1; 8 bases line up with TRBD2. CDR1 SGDLS and CDR2 YYNGEE come from the germline V gene. V was clipped by 4 bases and J by 4 bases; unmatched bases: 4. The CDR3 sequence is 14 residues long.

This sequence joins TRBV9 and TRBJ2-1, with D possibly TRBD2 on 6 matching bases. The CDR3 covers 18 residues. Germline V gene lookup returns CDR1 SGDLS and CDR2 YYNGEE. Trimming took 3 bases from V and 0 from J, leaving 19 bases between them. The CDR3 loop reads CASSGTWRDASSYNEQFF. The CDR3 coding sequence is TGTGCCAGCAGCGGCACTTGGCGGGACGCCAGCTCCTACAATGAGCAGTTCTTC.

The CDR3 DNA sequence: TGTGCCAGCAGCCAAGGACTAGGAGGTGACGAGCAGTACTTC. Amino acid sequence: CASSQGLGGDEQYF. V and J are TRBV4-2 and TRBJ2-7; D is possibly TRBD2 (6 bases). From germline, CDR1 is LGHNA and CDR2 YNFKEQ. The V end was cut by 1 base, the J end by 5 bases, with 12 bases between. This CDR3 is built from 14 residues.

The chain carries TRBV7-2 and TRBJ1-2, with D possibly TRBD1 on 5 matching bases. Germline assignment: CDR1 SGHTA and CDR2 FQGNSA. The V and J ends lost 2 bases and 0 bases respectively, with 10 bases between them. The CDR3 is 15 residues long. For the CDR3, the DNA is TGTGCCAGCAGCTTAATACAGGATACTAACTATGGCTACACCTTC. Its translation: CASSLIQDTNYGYTF.

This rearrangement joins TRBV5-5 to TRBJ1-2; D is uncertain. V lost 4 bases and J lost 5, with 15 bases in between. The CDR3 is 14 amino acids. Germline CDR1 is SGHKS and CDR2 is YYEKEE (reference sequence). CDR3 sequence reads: CASSLSGVWYGYTF. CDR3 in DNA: TGTGCCAGCAGCCTCTCAGGCGTGTGGTATGGCTACACCTTC.

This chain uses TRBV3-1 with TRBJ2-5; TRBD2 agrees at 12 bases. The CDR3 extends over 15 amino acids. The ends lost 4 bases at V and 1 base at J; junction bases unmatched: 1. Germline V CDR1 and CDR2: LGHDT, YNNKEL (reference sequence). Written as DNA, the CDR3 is TGTGCCAGCAGCCGACTAGCGGGAGCCCAAGAGACCCAGTACTTC. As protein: CASSRLAGAQETQYF.

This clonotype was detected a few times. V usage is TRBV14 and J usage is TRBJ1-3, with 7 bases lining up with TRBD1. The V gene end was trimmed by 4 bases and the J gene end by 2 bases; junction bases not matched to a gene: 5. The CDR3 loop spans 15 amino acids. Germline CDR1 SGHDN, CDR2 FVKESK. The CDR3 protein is CASSRSGTAGNTIYF. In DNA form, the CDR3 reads TGTGCCAGCAGCCGTTCCGGGACAGCTGGAAACACCATATATTTT.

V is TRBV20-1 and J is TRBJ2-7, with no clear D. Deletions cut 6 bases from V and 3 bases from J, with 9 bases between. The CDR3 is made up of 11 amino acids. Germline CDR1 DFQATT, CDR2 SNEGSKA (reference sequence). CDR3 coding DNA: TGCAGTGCCGCACCCAACTACGAGCAGTACTTC. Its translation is CSAAPNYEQYF.

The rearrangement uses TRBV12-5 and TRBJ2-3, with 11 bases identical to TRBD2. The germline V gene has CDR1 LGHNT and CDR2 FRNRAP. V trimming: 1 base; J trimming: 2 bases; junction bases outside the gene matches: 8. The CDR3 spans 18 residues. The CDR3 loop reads CASGLGGLAGSDTDTQYF. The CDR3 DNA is TGTGCTAGTGGTTTGGGCGGACTAGCGGGCTCCGACACAGATACGCAGTATTTT.

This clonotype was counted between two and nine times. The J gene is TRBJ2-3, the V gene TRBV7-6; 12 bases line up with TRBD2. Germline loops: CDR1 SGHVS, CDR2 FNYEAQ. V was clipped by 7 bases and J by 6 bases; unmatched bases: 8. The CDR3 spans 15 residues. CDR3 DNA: TGTGCCAGCACACCCGGGACTAGCGGGTTGGATACGCAGTATTTT. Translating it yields CASTPGTSGLDTQYF.

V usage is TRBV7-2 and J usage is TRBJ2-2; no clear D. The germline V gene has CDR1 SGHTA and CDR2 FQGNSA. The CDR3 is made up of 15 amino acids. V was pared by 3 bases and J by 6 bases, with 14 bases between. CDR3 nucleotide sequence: TGTGCCAGCAGCTTCTATCAGTGGTTCGCCGGGGAGCTGTTTTTT. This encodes CASSFYQWFAGELFF.

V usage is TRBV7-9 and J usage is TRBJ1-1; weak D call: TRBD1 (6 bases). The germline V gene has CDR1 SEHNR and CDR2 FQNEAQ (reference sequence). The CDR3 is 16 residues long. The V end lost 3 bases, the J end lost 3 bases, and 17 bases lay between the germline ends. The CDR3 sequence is CASSFPWGARDTEAFF. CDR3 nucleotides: TGTGCCAGCAGCTTCCCATGGGGGGCCAGGGACACTGAAGCTTTCTTT.